Shown below are 17 T cell receptor beta chains from a single sample sequenced in a study of identical twins. MiXCR was run by TCRdb on the 5' RACE reads, yielding one entry per CDR3 protein. The sample holds 200,000 to 300,000 distinct CDR3 sequences, approximately 8% seen once. These data also featured in a second study, about yellow fever vaccine responses in identical twins.

The material sequenced was CD8+ T cells sorted from blood. The receptors were gathered from a woman aged 18-29 years in good health.

This chain connects TRBV28 to TRBJ1-1; D not certain. The CDR3 is 15 residues long. Trimming took 2 bases from V and 1 from J, leaving 11 bases between them. Germline V CDR1 and CDR2: MDHEN, SYDVKM. This chain's CDR3 is CASSLGLEGNTEAFF. The DNA for the CDR3 is TGTGCCAGCAGTTTAGGTTTGGAGGGGAACACTGAAGCTTTCTTT.

The rearrangement joins TRBV20-1 to TRBJ2-1, with TRBD2 matching over 10 bases. The CDR3 is 16 residues long. V lost 3 bases to trimming and J lost 8 bases; unmatched junction nucleotides: 13. Per the germline V gene, CDR1 is DFQATT and CDR2 is SNEGSKA (reference sequence). This CDR3 is CSASIASSGRGDEQFF. For the CDR3, the DNA is TGCAGTGCTAGTATCGCTTCTAGCGGGAGAGGAGATGAGCAGTTCTTC.

This clonotype was detected only a few times. The V gene is TRBV29-1, the J gene TRBJ2-5; TRBD1 or TRBD2 may be the D gene (7 bases each). The CDR3 has 14 residues. Trimming took off 3 bases at V and 5 bases at J, with 16 bases between the two ends. Germline CDR1 SQVTM, CDR2 ANQGSEA. The CDR3, as DNA: TGCAGCGTTGAGGCGACAGGGCGGGGGGAGACCCAGTACTTC. Amino acid sequence: CSVEATGRGETQYF.

This clonotype was observed a handful of times. The chain employs TRBV20-1 and TRBJ2-7; 12 nucleotides match TRBD1. The J segment lost 6 bases and the V segment lost 5 bases, leaving 17 bases of the junction unmatched. CDR3 length: 17 residues. Germline V lookup: CDR1 DFQATT, CDR2 SNEGSKA (reference sequence). Here the CDR3 DNA reads TGCAGTGCTCCTAGAATAACCCGGGACAGGGGGCTTGGCGAGCAGTACTTC. It yields the protein CSAPRITRDRGLGEQYF.

In its sample, this clonotype was seen a few times. The chain couples TRBV15 to TRBJ1-1; D not certain. V was cut by 2 bases and J by 0 bases, with 10 bases left in between. This CDR3 is built from 15 residues. Germline V lookup: CDR1 LNHNV, CDR2 YYDKDF (reference sequence). The CDR3 nucleotides are TGTGCCACCAGCAGAATGGACGGTTTGAACACTGAAGCTTTCTTT. Translated: CATSRMDGLNTEAFF.

This clonotype was counted at least ten times. V and J are TRBV10-1 and TRBJ2-3; 7 positions agree with TRBD1. The J segment lost 5 bases and the V segment lost 7 bases, leaving 12 bases of the junction unmatched. Germline-derived CDR1 and CDR2 are WNHNN and SYGVQD (reference sequence). This CDR3 has 15 amino acids. CDR3 sequence: CASKTVRGCVDTQYF. As DNA, the CDR3 is TGCGCCAGCAAAACGGTCAGGGGGTGTGTAGATACGCAGTATTTT.

This clonotype was seen repeatedly, ten times or more. The chain joins TRBV3-1 to TRBJ2-1, with 7 bases identical to TRBD2. This CDR3 spans 15 amino acids. Germline values: CDR1 LGHDT, CDR2 YNNKEL (reference sequence). After removal of 4 bases from V and 4 bases from J, the junction contained 7 bases not matched to a gene. Written as DNA, the CDR3 is TGTGCCAGCAGCCCGGGACTACCGCCTTACAATGAGCAGTTCTTC. The encoded protein is CASSPGLPPYNEQFF.

This clonotype was detected a few times. The chain uses TRBV2 and TRBJ2-1; 13 nucleotides align to TRBD2. CDR1 SNHLY and CDR2 FYNNEI come from the germline V gene. This CDR3 region has 19 residues. Losses at the gene ends were 0 bases for V and 5 bases for J; bases not matched to a gene: 10. This chain's CDR3 is CASSEASPGLAGPDNEQFF. The CDR3, as DNA: TGTGCCAGCAGTGAAGCCAGTCCGGGACTAGCGGGACCCGACAATGAGCAGTTCTTC. Filled out from reference TRBV2 and TRBJ2-1, the complete variable domain reads EPEVTQTPSHQVTQMGQEVILRCVPISNHLYFYWYRQILGQKVEFLVSFYNNEISEKSEIFDDQFSVERPDGSNFTLKIRSTKLEDSAMYFCASSEASPGLAGPDNEQFFGPGTRLTVL.

In its sample, this clonotype was seen a few times. The chain employs TRBV2 and TRBJ2-1, with TRBD2 as a possible D gene (6 bases). The CDR3 loop spans 14 amino acids. V dropped 1 base and J dropped 8 bases, with 12 bases sitting between them. Germline CDR1 is SNHLY and CDR2 is FYNNEI. The CDR3 bases are TGTGCCAGCAGTGAAGACGGGAGTGGCTATGAGCAGTTCTTC. Translation: CASSEDGSGYEQFF.

This clonotype was detected a few times. This sequence joins TRBV28 and TRBJ2-5, with no clear D. The germline gives CDR1 MDHEN, CDR2 SYDVKM. This CDR3 has 12 amino acids. The V and J ends lost 5 bases and 11 bases respectively, with 15 bases between them. The CDR3 reads CASSADTLSQYF. DNA for the CDR3: TGTGCCAGCAGTGCCGACACCCTCTCTCAGTACTTC.

The chain recombines TRBV12-3 or TRBV12-4 with TRBJ2-5, with 9 bases fitting TRBD2. V lost 1 base and J lost 1; bases outside the gene matches: 7. The CDR3 extends over 17 amino acids. CDR3 residues: CASSLGLADPLQETQYF. The CDR3 DNA reads as TGTGCCAGCAGTTTAGGACTAGCGGACCCACTCCAAGAGACCCAGTACTTC.

The chain couples TRBV11-2 to TRBJ1-4; perhaps TRBD1 as D (5 bases). The CDR3 is made up of 14 amino acids. Trimming pared 1 base from V and 5 bases from J, leaving 8 bases between. In germline, CDR1 is SGHAT, CDR2 FQNNGV. Here the CDR3 DNA reads TGTGCCAGCAGCTTAGGACAGCGGAATGAAAAACTGTTTTTT. It specifies CASSLGQRNEKLFF.

This clonotype was picked up many times. The chain carries TRBV4-1 and TRBJ1-3; no clear D. V lost 2 bases to trimming and J lost 2 bases, with 13 bases between them. The CDR3 consists of 16 residues. Germline CDR1 and CDR2: MGHRA and YSYEKL. CDR3 amino acids: CASSQPLRTPGNTIYF. The DNA of the CDR3 is TGCGCCAGCAGCCAACCCCTTCGGACTCCTGGAAACACCATATATTTT.

This rearrangement joins TRBV19 to TRBJ1-2; TRBD1 might be the D (6 bases). Looked up from germline, CDR1 is LNHDA and CDR2 is SQIVND (reference sequence). V was shortened by 3 bases and J by 6 bases, with 17 bases between the two germline ends. This CDR3 spans 15 amino acids. The CDR3 loop is CASSILYLGGDGYTF. CDR3 nucleotide sequence: TGTGCCAGTAGTATCCTCTACCTCGGGGGCGATGGCTACACCTTC.

The chain employs TRBV20-1 and TRBJ1-5; D uncertain. CDR1 and CDR2 from the germline V gene are DFQATT and SNEGSKA (reference sequence). The V gene lost 0 bases and the J gene lost 7 bases, with 16 bases spanning the gap. The CDR3 is 15 amino acids. The chain's CDR3 is CSARDHRGFNQPQHF. In DNA, the CDR3 is TGCAGTGCTAGAGATCATCGAGGGTTTAACCAGCCCCAGCATTTT.

The gene calls are TRBV20-1 and TRBJ2-7, with D possibly TRBD2 on 6 matching bases. Germline V gives CDR1 DFQATT, CDR2 SNEGSKA (reference sequence). This CDR3 spans 12 amino acids. The CDR3: CSARAAGWEQYV. The CDR3 DNA reads TGCAGTGCCAGAGCGGCGGGGTGGGAGCAGTACGTC.

The sample holds many counts of this clonotype. This chain joins TRBV4-1 and TRBJ2-1; 9 nucleotides agree with TRBD2. The ends lost 2 bases at V and 7 bases at J; junction bases unmatched: 3. The CDR3 runs 14 residues. CDR1 is MGHRA and CDR2 is YSYEKL in the germline V gene. CDR3 coding DNA: TGCGCCAGCAGCCAACTAGCGGGATGGAATGAGCAGTTCTTC. Protein: CASSQLAGWNEQFF.